Each of the 12 T cell receptor beta chains below was sequenced from the same sample in a study of blood T cell repertoires in COVID-19 (TCRdb year 2020). The library was obtained by the immunoSEQ multiplex PCR assay. The immuneACCESS repertoire file appears here via TCRdb, limited to in-frame rearrangements. These files lack a portion of the clones; in checked studies, under half of the deficit traces to unresolved V genes, and the cause of the others is not known. For this sample there are roughly 200,000 clones; 83% appear just once. Over 1.5% of the sample comes from the top ten. The sample comprised peripheral blood. These receptors originate from a human donor in a cohort sampled during active COVID-19.

CDR3 loop: CASSLMGQGVSRHYGYTF. The CDR3 DNA is TGTGCCAGCAGCTTGATGGGACAGGGGGTGTCAAGGCACTATGGCTACACCTTC. The chain has TRBV5-4 and TRBJ1-2, with 11 bases lining up with TRBD1. With V trimmed by 1 base and J by 3 bases, 11 bases remained unmatched. The CDR3 length is 18 residues. Germline V gives CDR1 SGHNT, CDR2 YYREEE (reference sequence).

This clone has a handful of counts. This chain links TRBV4-1 with TRBJ1-2; D unclear. There are 14 residues in the CDR3. Looked up from germline, CDR1 is MGHRA and CDR2 is YSYEKL. Trimming left V 4 bases short and J 3 bases short, with 12 bases between. The CDR3 loop reads CASSPPTLDYGYTF. For the CDR3, the DNA is TGCGCCAGCAGCCCTCCGACGCTAGACTATGGCTACACCTTC.

This chain connects TRBV19 to TRBJ1-5, with 9 bases lining up with TRBD1. This CDR3 is built from 15 residues. J lost 5 bases, V lost 9 bases, and 11 bases had no gene match. Germline CDR1 LNHDA, CDR2 SQIVND (reference sequence). The CDR3 sequence: CASKEGQGIDQPQHF. The DNA for the CDR3 is TGTGCCAGCAAAGAGGGACAGGGAATCGATCAGCCCCAGCATTTT.

J is TRBJ1-2 and V is TRBV9, with a tentative D call TRBD1 (5 bases). V was cut by 4 bases and J by 6 bases, with 16 bases left in between. This CDR3 is built from 14 residues. Germline assignment: CDR1 SGDLS and CDR2 YYNGEE. The CDR3, as DNA: TGTGCCAGCAGCCCCCGGACAAGGCGGAATGGCTACACCTTC. The encoded protein is CASSPRTRRNGYTF.

This clone was observed a single time. The chain uses TRBV12-3 or TRBV12-4 and TRBJ1-2; D remains unclear. Trimming shortened V by 4 bases and J by 7 bases, and 13 bases separated the two germline ends. CDR3 length: 13 amino acids. CDR3 sequence: CASSSGTSGGYTF. DNA for the CDR3: TGTGCCAGCAGTTCGGGTACATCGGGTGGCTACACCTTC.

About this clone itself: Germline is not matched at one junction end, which may reflect a read error. V gene TRBV12-3 or TRBV12-4 combines with J gene TRBJ2-3, with a weak D call TRBD1 (5 bases). This CDR3 is 9 amino acids long. The DNA for the CDR3 is TGTGCCAGCAGTCCCTACGACAGCTTT. It specifies CASSPYDSF.

The chain employs TRBV6-2 or TRBV6-3 and TRBJ2-7; 12 bases are shared with TRBD2. The trim removed 2 bases at V and 4 bases at J, leaving 6 bases unmatched. The germline V gene encodes CDR1 MNHEY and CDR2 SVGEGT. The CDR3 is 16 amino acids. CDR3 sequence (DNA): TGTGCCAGCAGTTACCAGGGACTAGCGGGCCGTTACGAGCAGTACTTC. This sequence encodes CASSYQGLAGRYEQYF.

This chain uses TRBV6-5 with TRBJ1-3; tentatively, D is TRBD1 (6 bases). The V and J ends lost 1 base and 4 bases respectively, with 11 bases between them. This CDR3 has 15 residues. Germline loops: CDR1 MNHEY, CDR2 SVGAGI. This CDR3 reads CASSYYRAEGNTIYF. CDR3 sequence (DNA): TGTGCCAGCAGTTACTACAGGGCGGAAGGAAACACCATATATTTT.

V is TRBV29-1 and J is TRBJ1-1; D ambiguous. Germline V gives CDR1 SQVTM, CDR2 ANQGSEA. CDR3 length: 14 amino acids. The V end was cut by 0 bases, the J end by 0 bases, with 8 bases between. The CDR3 region is CSVEDRGVNTEAFF. The CDR3 region has the DNA TGCAGCGTTGAAGATCGGGGAGTGAACACTGAAGCTTTCTTT.

The chain uses TRBV19 and TRBJ1-4, with 9 bases identical to TRBD1. Germline CDR1 reads LNHDA; CDR2 reads SQIVND (reference sequence). This CDR3 is built from 17 residues. V gave up 10 bases and J gave up 3 bases; unmatched junction bases: 15. Here the CDR3 DNA reads TGTGCCACCAGTATGGGGACAGGGAGGATAGCTAATGAAAAACTGTTTTTT. Its translation is CATSMGTGRIANEKLFF. Full variable domain (remainder filled in from reference TRBV19 and TRBJ1-4): DGGITQSPKYLFRKEGQNVTLSCEQNLNHDAMYWYRQDPGQGLRLIYYSQIVNDFQKGDIAEGYSVSREKKESFPLTVTSAQKNPTAFYLCATSMGTGRIANEKLFFGSGTQLSVL.

The chain links TRBV7-2 to TRBJ2-7; D is undetermined. The CDR3 is made up of 17 amino acids. The ends were cut back, 5 bases at V and 6 bases at J, with 26 bases in the middle. The germline CDR1 and CDR2 sequences are SGHTA and FQGNSA. CDR3 residues: CASSPIGAPGMVREQYF. Written as DNA, the CDR3 is TGTGCCAGCAGCCCGATTGGCGCTCCAGGTATGGTACGCGAGCAGTACTTC.

This clone has just one count. V is TRBV4-3 and J is TRBJ2-5, with TRBD1 matching over 10 bases. The CDR3 loop spans 15 amino acids. Trimming cost V 1 base and J 5 bases; bases outside gene matches: 4. CDR1 is LGHNA, CDR2 YSLEER, per germline. The DNA for the CDR3 is TGCGCCAGCAGCCAAGTGGGGACAGGGGTTGAGACCCAGTACTTC. Translating gives CASSQVGTGVETQYF.